The TCR beta chain under discussion was sequenced for a study of T cell responses to AZD1222 COVID-19 vaccine. Whole-study context: Second doses at about 4 or about 12 weeks were pooled.

In the case of this clone: Its antigen remains unidentified.

The ends were cut back, 0 bases at V and 5 bases at J, with 7 bases in the middle. The germline gives CDR1 SGHTA, CDR2 FQGNSA. The CDR3 has 13 residues. Study-level results: Spike-wide vaccine-associated CD4 TCRs dominated at 160-218 and 743-854.

Generated by immunoSEQ multiplex PCR, the TCRdb table keeps only in-frame clones and is missing some. The sample consists of roughly 250,000 clones, 85% to 95% of them appearing once. The sample consisted of peripheral blood, taken on day 0 of AZD1222 vaccination. The chain joins TRBV7-2 to TRBJ1-2; no definite D call. This receptor was obtained from an adult in good health. The CDR3 is CASSLASGYGYTF. Written as DNA, the CDR3 is TGTGCCAGCAGCTTAGCCTCCGGGTATGGCTACACCTTC.